This TCR beta chain was observed in a study of beta chain features in type 1 diabetes. Every bit of the isolated RNA underwent reverse transcription, so sequencing read expressed TCRB transcripts. TCRdb keeps only in-frame clones here, not all; method: immunoSEQ multiplex PCR. Here the sample spans under 150,000 clones, under 60% being singletons. V was clipped by 5 bases and J by 4 bases; unmatched bases: 4. CDR1 and CDR2 from the germline V gene are MNHEY and SMNVEV (reference sequence). CDR3 length: 15 amino acids. The sequencing sample was made of Tregs from blood. The chain joins TRBV27 to TRBJ2-1; TRBD2 agrees at 11 bases. The sequence derives from a man between 18 and 29 years old in good health. The chain's CDR3 is CASSITSGGYNEQFF. The DNA for the CDR3 is TGTGCCAGCAGTATTACTAGCGGGGGTTACAATGAGCAGTTCTTC.